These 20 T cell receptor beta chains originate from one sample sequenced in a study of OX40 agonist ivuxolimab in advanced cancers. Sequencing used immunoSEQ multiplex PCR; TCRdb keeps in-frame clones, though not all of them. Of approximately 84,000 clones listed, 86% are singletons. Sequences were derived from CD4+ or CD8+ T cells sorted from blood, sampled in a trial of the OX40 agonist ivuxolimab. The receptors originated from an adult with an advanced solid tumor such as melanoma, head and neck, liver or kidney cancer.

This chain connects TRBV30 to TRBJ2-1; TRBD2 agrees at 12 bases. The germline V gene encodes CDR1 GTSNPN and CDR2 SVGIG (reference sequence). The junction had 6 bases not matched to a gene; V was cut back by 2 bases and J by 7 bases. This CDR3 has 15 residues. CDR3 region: CAWSRLAGVLNEQFF. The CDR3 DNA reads TGTGCCTGGAGTAGACTAGCGGGAGTGCTTAATGAGCAGTTCTTC.

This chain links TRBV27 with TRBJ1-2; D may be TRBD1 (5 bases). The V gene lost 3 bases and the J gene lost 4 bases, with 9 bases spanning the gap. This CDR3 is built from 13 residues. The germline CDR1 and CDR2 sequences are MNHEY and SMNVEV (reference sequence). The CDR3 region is CASSFQGGYGYTF. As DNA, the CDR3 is TGTGCCAGCAGTTTCCAGGGAGGCTATGGCTACACCTTC.

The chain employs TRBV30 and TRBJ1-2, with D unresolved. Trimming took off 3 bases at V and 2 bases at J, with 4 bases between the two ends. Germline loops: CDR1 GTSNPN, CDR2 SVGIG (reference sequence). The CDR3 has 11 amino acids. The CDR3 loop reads CAWSWNYGYTF. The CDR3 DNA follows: TGTGCCTGGAGCTGGAACTATGGCTACACCTTC.

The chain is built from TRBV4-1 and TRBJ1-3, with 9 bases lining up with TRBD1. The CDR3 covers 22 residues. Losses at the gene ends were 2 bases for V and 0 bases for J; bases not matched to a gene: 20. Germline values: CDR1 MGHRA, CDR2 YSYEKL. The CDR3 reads CASSQRPTPGQGSEGSGNTIYF. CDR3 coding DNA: TGCGCCAGCAGCCAACGCCCCACGCCGGGACAGGGAAGCGAGGGCTCTGGAAACACCATATATTTT.

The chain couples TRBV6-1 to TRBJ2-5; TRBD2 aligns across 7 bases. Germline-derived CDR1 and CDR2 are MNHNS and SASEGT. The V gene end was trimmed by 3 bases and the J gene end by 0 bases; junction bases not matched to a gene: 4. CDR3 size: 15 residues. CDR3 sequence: CASSDPREYQETQYF. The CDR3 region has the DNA TGTGCCAGCAGTGACCCGCGGGAGTACCAAGAGACCCAGTACTTC.

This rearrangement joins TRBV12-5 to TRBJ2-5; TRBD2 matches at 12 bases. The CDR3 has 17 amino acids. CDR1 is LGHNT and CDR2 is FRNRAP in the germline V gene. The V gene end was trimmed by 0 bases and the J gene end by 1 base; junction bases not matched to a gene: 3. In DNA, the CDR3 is TGTGCTAGTGGTTTGGTTCTAGCGGGGGGGGCCCAAGAGACCCAGTACTTC. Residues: CASGLVLAGGAQETQYF.

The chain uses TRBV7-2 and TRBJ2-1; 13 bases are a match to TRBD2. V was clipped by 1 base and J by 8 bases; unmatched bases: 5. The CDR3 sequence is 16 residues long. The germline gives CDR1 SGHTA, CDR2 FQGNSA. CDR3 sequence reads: CASSLGGTSGMDEQFF. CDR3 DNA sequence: TGTGCCAGCAGCTTAGGGGGGACTAGCGGGATGGATGAGCAGTTCTTC.

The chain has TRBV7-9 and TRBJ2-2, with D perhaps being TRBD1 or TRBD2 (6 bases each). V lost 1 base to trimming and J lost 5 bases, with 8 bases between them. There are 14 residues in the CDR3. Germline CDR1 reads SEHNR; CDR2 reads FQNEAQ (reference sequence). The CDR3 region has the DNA TGTGCCAGCAGCTTAGAGGGGGGAACCGGGGAGCTGTTTTTT. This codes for CASSLEGGTGELFF.

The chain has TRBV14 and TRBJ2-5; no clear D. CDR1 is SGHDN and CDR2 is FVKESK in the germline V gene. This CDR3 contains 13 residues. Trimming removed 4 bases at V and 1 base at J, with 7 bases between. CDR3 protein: CASSRSFQETQYF. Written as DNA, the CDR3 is TGTGCCAGCAGCCGAAGTTTCCAAGAGACCCAGTACTTC.

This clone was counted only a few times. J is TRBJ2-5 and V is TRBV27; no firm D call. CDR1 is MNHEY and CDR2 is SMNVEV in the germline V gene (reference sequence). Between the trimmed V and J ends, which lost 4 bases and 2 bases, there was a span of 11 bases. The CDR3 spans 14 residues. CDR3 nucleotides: TGTGCCAGCAGTTCGGGCGTGGTACAAGAGACCCAGTACTTC. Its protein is CASSSGVVQETQYF.

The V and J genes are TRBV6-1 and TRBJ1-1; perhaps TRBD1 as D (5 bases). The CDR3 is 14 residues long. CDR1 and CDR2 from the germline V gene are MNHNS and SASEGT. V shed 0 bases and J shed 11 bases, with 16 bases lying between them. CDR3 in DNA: TGTGCCAGCAGTGAAGCGCTTCCGGGGGATTGGGCTTTCTTT. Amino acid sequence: CASSEALPGDWAFF.

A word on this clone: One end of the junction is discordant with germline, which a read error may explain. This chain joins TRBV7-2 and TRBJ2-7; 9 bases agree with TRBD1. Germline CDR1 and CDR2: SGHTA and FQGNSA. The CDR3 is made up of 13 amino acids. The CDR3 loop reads CASSLGDRDLPTF. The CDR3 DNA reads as TGTGCCAGCAGCTTAGGGGACAGGGATCTTCCCACATTC.

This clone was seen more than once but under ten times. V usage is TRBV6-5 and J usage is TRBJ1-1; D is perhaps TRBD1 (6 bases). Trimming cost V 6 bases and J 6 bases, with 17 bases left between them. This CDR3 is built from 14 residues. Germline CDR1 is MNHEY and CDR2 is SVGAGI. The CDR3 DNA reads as TGTGCCAGCAGCGCCAGGACAGCTGGCGCTGAAGCTTTCTTT. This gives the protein CASSARTAGAEAFF.

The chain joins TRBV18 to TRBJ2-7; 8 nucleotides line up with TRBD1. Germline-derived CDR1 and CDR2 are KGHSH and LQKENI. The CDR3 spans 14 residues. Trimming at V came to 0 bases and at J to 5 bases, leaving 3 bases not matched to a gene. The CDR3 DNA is TGTGCCAGCTCACCACCGTCAGGGGGCCACGAGCAGTACTTC. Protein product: CASSPPSGGHEQYF.

The CDR3 is CASSSLAGTKWEQFF. CDR3 DNA: TGTGCCAGCAGCTCCTTAGCGGGAACGAAATGGGAGCAGTTCTTC. The chain links TRBV11-2 to TRBJ2-1, with TRBD2 identical over 8 bases. The trim removed 4 bases at V and 10 bases at J, leaving 12 bases unmatched. This CDR3 comprises 15 residues. CDR1 and CDR2 (germline): SGHAT, FQNNGV.

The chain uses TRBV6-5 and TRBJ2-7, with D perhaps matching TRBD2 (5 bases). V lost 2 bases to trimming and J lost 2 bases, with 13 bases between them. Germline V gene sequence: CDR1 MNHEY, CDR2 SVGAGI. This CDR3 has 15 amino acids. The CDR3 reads CASSYEGSPPYEQYF. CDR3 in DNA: TGTGCCAGCAGTTACGAGGGCAGTCCTCCCTACGAGCAGTACTTC.

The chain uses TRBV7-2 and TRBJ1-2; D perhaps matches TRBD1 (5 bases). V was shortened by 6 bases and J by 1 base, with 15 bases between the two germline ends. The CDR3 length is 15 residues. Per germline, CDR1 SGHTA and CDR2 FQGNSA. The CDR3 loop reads CASSLSLRGNYGYTF. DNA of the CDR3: TGTGCCAGCAGTCTTAGTTTGAGGGGTAACTATGGCTACACCTTC.

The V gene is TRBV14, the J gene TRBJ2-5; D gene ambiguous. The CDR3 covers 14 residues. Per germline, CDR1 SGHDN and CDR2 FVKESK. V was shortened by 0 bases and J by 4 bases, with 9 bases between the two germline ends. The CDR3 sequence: CASSQDMGPETQYF. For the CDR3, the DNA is TGTGCCAGCAGCCAAGATATGGGTCCAGAGACCCAGTACTTC.

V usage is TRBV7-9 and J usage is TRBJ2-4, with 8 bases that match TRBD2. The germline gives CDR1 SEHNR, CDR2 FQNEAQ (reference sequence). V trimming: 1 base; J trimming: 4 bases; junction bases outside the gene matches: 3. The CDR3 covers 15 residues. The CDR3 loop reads CASSLGAGDKNIQYF. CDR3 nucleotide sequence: TGTGCCAGCAGCTTAGGAGCGGGAGATAAAAACATTCAGTACTTC.

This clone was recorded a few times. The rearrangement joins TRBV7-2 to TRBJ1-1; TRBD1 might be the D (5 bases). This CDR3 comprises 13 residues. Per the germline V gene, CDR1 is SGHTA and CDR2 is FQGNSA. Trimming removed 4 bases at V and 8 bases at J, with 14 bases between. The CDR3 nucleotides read TGTGCCAGCAGCTCAGGGCCCGAGAGAGAAGCTTTCTTT. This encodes CASSSGPEREAFF.